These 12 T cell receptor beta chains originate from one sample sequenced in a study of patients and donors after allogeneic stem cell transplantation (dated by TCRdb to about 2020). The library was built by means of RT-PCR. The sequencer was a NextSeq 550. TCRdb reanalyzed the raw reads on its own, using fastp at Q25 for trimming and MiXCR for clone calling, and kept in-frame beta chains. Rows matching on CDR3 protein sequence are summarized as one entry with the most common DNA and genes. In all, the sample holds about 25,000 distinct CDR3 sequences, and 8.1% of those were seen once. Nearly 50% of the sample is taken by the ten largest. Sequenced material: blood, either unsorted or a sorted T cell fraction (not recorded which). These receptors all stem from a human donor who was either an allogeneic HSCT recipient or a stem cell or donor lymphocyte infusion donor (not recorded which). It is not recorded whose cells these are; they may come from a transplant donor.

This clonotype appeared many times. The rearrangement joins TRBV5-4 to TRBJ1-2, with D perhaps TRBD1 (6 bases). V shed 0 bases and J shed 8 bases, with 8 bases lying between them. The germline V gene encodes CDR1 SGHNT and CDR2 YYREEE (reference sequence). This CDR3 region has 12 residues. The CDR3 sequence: CASSLAGGGYTF. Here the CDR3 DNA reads TGTGCCAGCAGCTTGGCGGGGGGCGGCTACACCTTC.

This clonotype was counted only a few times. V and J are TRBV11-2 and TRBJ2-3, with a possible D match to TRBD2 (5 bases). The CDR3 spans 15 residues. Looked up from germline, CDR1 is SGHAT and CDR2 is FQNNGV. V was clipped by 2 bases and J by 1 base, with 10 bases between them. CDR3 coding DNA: TGTGCCAGCAGCTTACGCCCGAGGGGCACAGATACGCAGTATTTT. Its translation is CASSLRPRGTDTQYF.

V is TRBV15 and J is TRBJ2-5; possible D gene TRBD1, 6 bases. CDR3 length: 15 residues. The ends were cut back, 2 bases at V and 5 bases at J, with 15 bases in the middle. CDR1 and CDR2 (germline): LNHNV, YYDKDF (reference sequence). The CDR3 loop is CATSRNQARGETQYF. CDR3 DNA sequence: TGTGCCACCAGCAGAAATCAGGCAAGGGGGGAGACCCAGTACTTC.

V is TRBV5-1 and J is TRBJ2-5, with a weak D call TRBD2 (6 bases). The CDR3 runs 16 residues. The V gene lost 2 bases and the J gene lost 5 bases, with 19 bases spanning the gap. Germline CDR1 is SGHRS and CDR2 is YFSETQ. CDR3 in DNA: TGCGCCAGCAGCTTTAGCGGTAACTTCCTCCGTGAGACCCAGTACTTC. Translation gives CASSFSGNFLRETQYF.

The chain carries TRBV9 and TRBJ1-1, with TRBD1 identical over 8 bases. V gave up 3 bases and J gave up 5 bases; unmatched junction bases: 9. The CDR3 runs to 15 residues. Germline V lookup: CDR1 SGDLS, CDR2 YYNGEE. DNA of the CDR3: TGTGCCAGCAGCGCCGCCAGGGGGCGCCGGACTGAAGCTTTCTTT. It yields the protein CASSAARGRRTEAFF.

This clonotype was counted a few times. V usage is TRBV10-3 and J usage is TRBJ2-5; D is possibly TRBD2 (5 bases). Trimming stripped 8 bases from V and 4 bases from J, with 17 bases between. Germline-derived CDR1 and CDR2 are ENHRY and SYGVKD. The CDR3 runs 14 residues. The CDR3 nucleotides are TGTGCCATCGAGGGCCTAGTGGGGAGAGAGACCCAGTACTTC. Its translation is CAIEGLVGRETQYF.

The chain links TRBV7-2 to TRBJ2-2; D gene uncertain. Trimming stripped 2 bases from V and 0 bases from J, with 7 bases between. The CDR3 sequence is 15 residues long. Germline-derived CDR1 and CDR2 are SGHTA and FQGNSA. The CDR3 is CASSLRPANTGELFF. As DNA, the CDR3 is TGTGCCAGCAGCTTAAGACCCGCGAACACCGGGGAGCTGTTTTTT.

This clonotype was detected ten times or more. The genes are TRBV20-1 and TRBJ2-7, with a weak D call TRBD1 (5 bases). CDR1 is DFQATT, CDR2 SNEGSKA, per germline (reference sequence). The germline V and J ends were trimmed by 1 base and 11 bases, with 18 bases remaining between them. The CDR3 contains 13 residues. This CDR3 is CSARARQTLRKYF. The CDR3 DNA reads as TGCAGTGCTAGAGCCAGACAGACCCTCCGCAAGTACTTC.

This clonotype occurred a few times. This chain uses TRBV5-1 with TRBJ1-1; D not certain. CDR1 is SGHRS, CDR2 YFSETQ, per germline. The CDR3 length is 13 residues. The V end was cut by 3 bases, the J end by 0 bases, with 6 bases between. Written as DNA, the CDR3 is TGCGCCAGCAGCTCTTGGTTGAACACTGAAGCTTTCTTT. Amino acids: CASSSWLNTEAFF.

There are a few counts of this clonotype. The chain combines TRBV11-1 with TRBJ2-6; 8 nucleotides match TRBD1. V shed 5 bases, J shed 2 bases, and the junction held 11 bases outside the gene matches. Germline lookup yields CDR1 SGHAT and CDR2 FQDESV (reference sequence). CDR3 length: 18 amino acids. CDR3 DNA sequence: TGTGCCAGCAGCCCCCGACAGGGGCGGTCTACTGGGGCCAACGTCCTGACTTTC. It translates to CASSPRQGRSTGANVLTF. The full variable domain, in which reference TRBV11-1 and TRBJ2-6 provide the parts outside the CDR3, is EAEVAQSPRYKITEKSQAVAFWCDPISGHATLYWYRQILGQGPELLVQFQDESVVDDSQLPKDRFSAERLKGVDSTLKIQPAELGDSAMYLCASSPRQGRSTGANVLTFGAGSRLTVL.

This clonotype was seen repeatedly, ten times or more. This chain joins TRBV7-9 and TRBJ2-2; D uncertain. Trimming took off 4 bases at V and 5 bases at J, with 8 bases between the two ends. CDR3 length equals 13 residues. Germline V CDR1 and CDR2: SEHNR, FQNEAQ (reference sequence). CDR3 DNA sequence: TGTGCCAGCAGCTCAAGTGGGACCGGGGAGCTGTTTTTT. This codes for CASSSSGTGELFF.

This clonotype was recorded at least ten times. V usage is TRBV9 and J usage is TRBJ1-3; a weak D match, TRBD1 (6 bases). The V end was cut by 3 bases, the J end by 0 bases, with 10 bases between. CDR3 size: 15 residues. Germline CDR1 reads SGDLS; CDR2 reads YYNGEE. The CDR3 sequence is CASSATGFSGNTIYF. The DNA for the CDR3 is TGTGCCAGCAGCGCTACAGGGTTCTCTGGAAACACCATATATTTT.